This T cell receptor (beta chain) came from a study of OX40 agonist ivuxolimab in advanced cancers. The germline gives CDR1 MNHNS, CDR2 SASEGT. V gave up 7 bases and J gave up 2 bases, with 12 bases separating them. The CDR3 sequence is 14 residues long. Produced via immunoSEQ multiplex PCR; TCRdb's table is partial and in-frame only. Of approximately 60,000 clones detected, 70% to 85% appear once; the ten largest clones hold roughly 6%. The clonotype originates from an adult with an advanced solid tumor such as melanoma, head and neck, liver or kidney cancer. This chain connects TRBV6-1 to TRBJ1-5; D not certain. The starting material was CD4+ or CD8+ T cells sorted from blood, obtained in a trial of the OX40 agonist ivuxolimab. CDR3 sequence: CASTPYGGNQPQHF. In DNA form, the CDR3 reads TGTGCCAGCACCCCGTACGGGGGCAATCAGCCCCAGCATTTT.